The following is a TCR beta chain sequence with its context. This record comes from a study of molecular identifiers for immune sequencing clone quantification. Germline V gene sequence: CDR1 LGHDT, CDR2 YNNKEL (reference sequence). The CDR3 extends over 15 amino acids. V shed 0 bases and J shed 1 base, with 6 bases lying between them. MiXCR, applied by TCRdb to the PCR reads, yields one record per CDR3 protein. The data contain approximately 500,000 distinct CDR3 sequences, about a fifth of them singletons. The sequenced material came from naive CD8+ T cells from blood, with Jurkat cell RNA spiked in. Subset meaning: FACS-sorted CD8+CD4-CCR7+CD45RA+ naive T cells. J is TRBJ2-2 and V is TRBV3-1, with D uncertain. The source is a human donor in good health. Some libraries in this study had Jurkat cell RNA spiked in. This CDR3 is CASSQDLGNTGELFF. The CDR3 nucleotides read TGTGCCAGCAGCCAAGATCTTGGGAACACCGGGGAGCTGTTTTTT.